This T cell receptor (beta chain) derives from a study of blood T cell repertoires in COVID-19. Study as a whole: Donors in the United States, Italy and Spain gave samples during acute or convalescent COVID-19. Nucleic acid was either cDNA or gDNA, and it came from T cells, B-cell-depleted T cells, or PBMCs.

The CDR3 length is 13 residues. The V gene's germline CDR1 is KGHDR and CDR2 SFDVKD. V was shortened by 4 bases and J by 6 bases, with 8 bases between the two germline ends. How the authors handled the data: Reference gene primers were amplified, and this amplification served to estimate nucleated cell counts. The method was immunoSEQ multiplex PCR; TCRdb's version includes in-frame clones alone and lacks a portion of them. That table gives V, J and clone size, and the DNA gave D and trimming. The sample has approximately 150,000 clones, approximately 90% seen once; the top ten hold around 1.6%. The clonotype originates from a human donor in a cohort sampled during active COVID-19. The genes are TRBV24-1 and TRBJ2-2; D possibly corresponds to TRBD1 (5 bases). The sample taken for sequencing was peripheral blood. In DNA form, the CDR3 reads TGTGCCACCAGTGACAGGGTGGCCGGGGAGCTGTTTTTT. The encoded protein is CATSDRVAGELFF.